This T cell receptor beta chain was identified in a study of T cell repertoires in cytomegalovirus infection. Study context: Public TCR beta signatures indicated both CMV infection and matching HLA type.

This CDR3 region has 15 residues. V lost 0 bases and J 6 bases, leaving 15 bases between the germline ends. Germline lookup yields CDR1 SGHRS and CDR2 YFSETQ. MiXCR, applied by TCRdb to the reads, yields one record per CDR3 protein. The data contain 100,000 to 150,000 distinct CDR3 sequences, around 25% of them seen just once; the ten biggest clones take up about a third. General study findings and limits: The study found HLA-C-restricted CMV-specific TCR beta clonotypes dominating the ex vivo response. Public TCR beta family frequency separated CMV-and-HLA carriers, including in an independent cohort.

A note on this clonotype: Its antigen is unknown.

The sequenced sample consisted of PBMCs, sequenced either directly or after in vitro stimulation (not recorded which). The chain uses TRBV5-1 and TRBJ1-1; D remains ambiguous. This sequence originates from a human donor in good health (CMV status not recorded). Some clones in this sample may be carry-over from other donors' samples. The CDR3 region is CASSLGAGLNAEAFF. The CDR3 coding sequence is TGCGCCAGCAGCTTGGGGGCCGGATTAAACGCTGAAGCTTTCTTT.